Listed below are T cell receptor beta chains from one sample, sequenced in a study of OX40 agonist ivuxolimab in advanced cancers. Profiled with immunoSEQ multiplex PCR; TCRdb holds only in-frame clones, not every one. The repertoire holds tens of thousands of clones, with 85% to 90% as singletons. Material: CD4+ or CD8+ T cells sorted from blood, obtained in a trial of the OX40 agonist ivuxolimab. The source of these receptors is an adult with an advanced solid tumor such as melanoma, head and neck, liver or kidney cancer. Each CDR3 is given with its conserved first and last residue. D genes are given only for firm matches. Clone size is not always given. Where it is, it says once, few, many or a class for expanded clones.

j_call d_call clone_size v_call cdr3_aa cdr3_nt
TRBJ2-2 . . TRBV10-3 CAISEPAGGDTGELFF TGTGCCATCTCAGAGCCGGCAGGGGGGGACACCGGGGAGCTGTTTTTT
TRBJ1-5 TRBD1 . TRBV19 CASSTGDRGSNQPQHF TGTGCCAGTAGTACAGGTGACAGGGGTAGCAATCAGCCCCAGCATTTT
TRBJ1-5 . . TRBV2 CASSAPEAYYSNQPQHF TGTGCCAGCAGTGCGCCTGAGGCCTACTATAGCAATCAGCCCCAGCATTTT
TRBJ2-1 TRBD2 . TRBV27 CASSLGTSGSYNEQFF TGTGCCAGCAGTCTCGGGACTAGCGGGAGCTACAATGAGCAGTTCTTC
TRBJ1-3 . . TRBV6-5 CASSSGRVGDTIYF TGTGCCAGCAGTTCAGGACGGGTCGGGGACACCATATATTTT
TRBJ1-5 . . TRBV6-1 CASSDQGNQPQHF TGTGCCAGCAGTGATCAGGGGAATCAGCCCCAGCATTTT
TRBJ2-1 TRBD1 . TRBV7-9 CASSFWDTGGKSYNEQFF TGTGCCAGCAGCTTCTGGGACACAGGGGGCAAATCCTACAATGAGCAGTTCTTC
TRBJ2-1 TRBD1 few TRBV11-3 CASSLLGWQGANEQFF TGTGCCAGCAGCTTACTTGGGTGGCAGGGGGCGAATGAGCAGTTCTTC
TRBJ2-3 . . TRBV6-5 CASQGTKVPDTQYF TGTGCCAGCCAGGGGACAAAAGTGCCCGATACGCAGTATTTT
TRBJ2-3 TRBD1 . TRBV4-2 CASSPPLPGTGSTDTQYF TGTGCCAGCAGCCCCCCCCTTCCGGGGACAGGGAGCACAGATACGCAGTATTTT
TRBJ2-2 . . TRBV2 CALLESGQNTGELFF TGTGCCCTATTAGAGTCAGGCCAGAACACCGGGGAGCTGTTTTTT
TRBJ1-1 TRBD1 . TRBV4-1 CASSLSGTVNIMNTEAFF TGCGCCAGCAGCCTATCCGGGACAGTAAATATAATGAACACTGAAGCTTTCTTT
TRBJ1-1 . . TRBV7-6 CASSIGTGSTEAFF TGTGCCAGCAGCATCGGTACAGGGTCCACTGAAGCTTTCTTT
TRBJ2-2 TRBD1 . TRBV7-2 CASSIRQGATGELFF TGTGCCAGCAGCATCAGACAGGGGGCTACCGGGGAGCTGTTTTTT
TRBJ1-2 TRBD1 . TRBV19 CASSLRQGITLNYGYTF TGTGCCAGTAGTCTAAGACAGGGGATCACCCTGAACTATGGCTACACCTTC
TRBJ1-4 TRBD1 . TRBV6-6 CVSSQARQGESGELFF TGTGTCTCCTCCCAAGCAAGACAGGGAGAAAGCGGGGAACTGTTTTTT
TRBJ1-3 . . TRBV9 CASSVGDISGNTIYF TGTGCCAGCAGCGTCGGGGACATCTCTGGAAACACCATATATTTT
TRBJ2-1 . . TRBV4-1 CASSQASRNSYNEQFF TGCGCCAGCAGCCAGGCAAGCAGAAACTCCTACAATGAGCAGTTCTTC
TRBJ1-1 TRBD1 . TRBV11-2 CASSLAGGVEAFF TGTGCCAGCAGCTTAGCAGGGGGCGTCGAAGCTTTCTTT
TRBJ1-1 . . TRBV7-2 CASSPSGWPGGTEAFF TGTGCCAGCAGCCCGTCGGGTTGGCCTGGTGGGACTGAAGCTTTCTTT
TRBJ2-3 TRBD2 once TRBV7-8 CASSPLLAGGPDTQYF TGTGCCAGCAGCCCCTTACTAGCGGGGGGGCCAGATACGCAGTATTTT
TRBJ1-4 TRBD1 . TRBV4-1 CASSQDSGTEDEKLFF TGCGCCAGCAGCCAAGACTCCGGGACAGAGGATGAAAAACTGTTTTTT
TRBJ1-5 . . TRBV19 CASSGPGLSLLDNQPQHF TGTGCCAGTAGTGGGCCAGGCCTATCCCTACTAGACAATCAGCCCCAGCATTTT
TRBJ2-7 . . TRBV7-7 CASSLAAGYEQYF TGTGCTAGCAGCTTAGCCGCGGGGTACGAGCAGTACTTC
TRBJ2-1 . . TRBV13 CASSPGRPYNEQFF TGTGCCAGCAGCCCGGGACGGCCGTACAATGAGCAGTTCTTC
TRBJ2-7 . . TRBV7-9 CASSPYYLPYEQYF TGTGCCAGCAGCCCCTACTACCTTCCCTACGAGCAGTACTTC
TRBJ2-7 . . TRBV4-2 CASSQEETLWGEQYF TGTGCCAGCAGCCAAGAAGAAACCCTCTGGGGGGAGCAGTACTTC
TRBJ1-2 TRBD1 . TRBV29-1 CSVEEEGQGWLGYTF TGCAGCGTTGAAGAAGAGGGACAGGGGTGGTTAGGCTACACCTTC
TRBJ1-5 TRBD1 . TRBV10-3 CAISGSGQGLNQPQHF TGTGCCATCAGTGGAAGTGGACAGGGTCTCAATCAGCCCCAGCATTTT
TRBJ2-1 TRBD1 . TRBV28 CASSFVRDREFF TGTGCCAGCAGTTTCGTCCGGGACAGGGAGTTCTTC
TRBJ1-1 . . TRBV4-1 CASSRSRAGDSEAFF TGCGCCAGCAGCCGATCCCGGGCAGGGGATTCGGAAGCTTTCTTT
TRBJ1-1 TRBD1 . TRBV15 CATSSYRGLNTEAFF TGTGCCACCAGCAGTTACAGGGGGCTGAACACTGAAGCTTTCTTT
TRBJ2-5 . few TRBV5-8 CASRHWGADPQETQYF TGTGCCAGCAGACACTGGGGAGCGGATCCACAAGAGACCCAGTACTTC
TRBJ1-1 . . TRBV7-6 CASSLAPTHTEAFF TGTGCCAGCAGCTTAGCCCCGACCCACACTGAAGCTTTCTTT
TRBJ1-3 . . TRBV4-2 CASSQDGIVSGNTIYF TGTGCCAGCAGCCAAGACGGGATCGTCTCTGGAAACACCATATATTTT
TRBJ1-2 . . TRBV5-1 CASSLPQGVYGYTF TGCGCCAGCAGCTTGCCCCAGGGAGTTTATGGCTACACCTTC
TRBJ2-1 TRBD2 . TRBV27 CASSFLLAGGPDEQFF TGTGCCAGCAGTTTCCTACTAGCGGGAGGGCCAGATGAGCAGTTCTTC
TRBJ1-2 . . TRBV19 CASSTFRDGYGYTF TGTGCCAGTAGTACATTCCGGGACGGCTATGGCTACACCTTC
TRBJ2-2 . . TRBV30 CAWREGPGELFF TGTGCCTGGAGGGAGGGTCCCGGGGAGCTGTTTTTT
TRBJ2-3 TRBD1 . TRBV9 CASSKTRGHKTDTQYF TGTGCCAGCAGCAAAACTAGGGGGCATAAAACAGATACGCAGTATTTT
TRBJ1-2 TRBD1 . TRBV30 CAWSVGGGGYGYTF TGTGCCTGGAGTGTAGGGGGCGGTGGCTATGGCTACACCTTC
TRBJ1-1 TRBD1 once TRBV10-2 CASRGQGAEAFF TGCGCCAGCAGGGGACAGGGGGCTGAAGCTTTCTTT
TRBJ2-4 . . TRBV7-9 CASSLYVENIQYF TGTGCCAGCAGCTTATACGTTGAAAACATTCAGTACTTC
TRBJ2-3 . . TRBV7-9 CASSLQGTDTQYF TGTGCCAGCAGCTTACAGGGGACAGATACGCAGTATTTT
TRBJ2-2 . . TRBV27 CASRRENTGELFF TGTGCCAGCCGGAGGGAGAACACCGGGGAGCTGTTTTTT
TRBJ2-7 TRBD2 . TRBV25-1 CASSEWVSGTLYEQYF TGTGCCAGCAGTGAATGGGTCAGCGGGACCCTCTACGAGCAGTACTTC
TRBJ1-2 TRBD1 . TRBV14 CASSHRQGATPCYGYTF TGTGCCAGCAGCCACCGACAGGGGGCGACCCCCTGCTATGGCTACACCTTC
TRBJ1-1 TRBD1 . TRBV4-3 CASSQYRGSTEAFF TGCGCCAGCAGCCAATACAGGGGTAGCACTGAAGCTTTCTTT
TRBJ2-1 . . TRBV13 CASSRTEEQFF TGTGCCAGCAGCCGGACAGAAGAGCAGTTCTTC